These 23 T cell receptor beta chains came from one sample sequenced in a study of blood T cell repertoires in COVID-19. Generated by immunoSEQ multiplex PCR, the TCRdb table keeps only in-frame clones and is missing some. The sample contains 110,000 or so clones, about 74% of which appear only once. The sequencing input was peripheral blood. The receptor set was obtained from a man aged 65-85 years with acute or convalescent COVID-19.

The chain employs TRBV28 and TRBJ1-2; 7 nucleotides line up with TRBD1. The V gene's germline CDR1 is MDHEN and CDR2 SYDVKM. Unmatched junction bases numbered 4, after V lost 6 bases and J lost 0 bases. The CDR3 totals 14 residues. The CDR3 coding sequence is TGTGCCAGCAGAACGGGACAGTCTAACTATGGCTACACCTTC. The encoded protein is CASRTGQSNYGYTF.

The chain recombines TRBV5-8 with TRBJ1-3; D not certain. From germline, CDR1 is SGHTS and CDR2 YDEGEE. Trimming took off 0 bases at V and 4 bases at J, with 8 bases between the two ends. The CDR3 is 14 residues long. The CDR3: CASSLGGSGNTIYF. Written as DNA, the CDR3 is TGTGCCAGCAGCTTGGGCGGTTCAGGAAACACCATATATTTT. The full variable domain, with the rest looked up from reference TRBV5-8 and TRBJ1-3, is EAGVTQSPTHLIKTRGQQATLRCSPISGHTSVYWYQQALGLGLQFLLWYDEGEERNRGNFPPRFSGRQFPNYSSELNVNALELEDSALYLCASSLGGSGNTIYFGEGSWLTVV.

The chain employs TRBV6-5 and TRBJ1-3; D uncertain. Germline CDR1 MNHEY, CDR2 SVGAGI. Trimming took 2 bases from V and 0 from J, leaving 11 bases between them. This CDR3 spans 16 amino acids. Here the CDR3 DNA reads TGTGCCAGCAGTTACCCTGGGAGGGCCTCTGGAAACACCATATATTTT. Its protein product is CASSYPGRASGNTIYF.

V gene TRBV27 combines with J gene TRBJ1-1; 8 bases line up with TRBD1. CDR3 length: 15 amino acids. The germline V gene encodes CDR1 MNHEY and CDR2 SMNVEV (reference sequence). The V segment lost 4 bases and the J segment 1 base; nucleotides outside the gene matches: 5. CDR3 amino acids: CASSSRTGRNTEAFF. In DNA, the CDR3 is TGTGCCAGCAGTTCAAGGACAGGGCGGAACACTGAAGCTTTCTTT.

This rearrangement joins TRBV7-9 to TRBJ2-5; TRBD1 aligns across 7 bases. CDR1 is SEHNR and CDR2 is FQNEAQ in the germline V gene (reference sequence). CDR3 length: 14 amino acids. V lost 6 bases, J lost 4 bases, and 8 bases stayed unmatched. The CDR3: CASRRDRALETQYF. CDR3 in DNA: TGTGCCAGCAGGCGAGACAGGGCTTTAGAGACCCAGTACTTC.

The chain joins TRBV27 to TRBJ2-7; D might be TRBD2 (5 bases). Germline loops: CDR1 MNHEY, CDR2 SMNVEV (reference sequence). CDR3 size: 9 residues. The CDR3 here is CVRAYEQYF. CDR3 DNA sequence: TGTGTGAGGGCCTACGAGCAGTACTTC.

The CDR3: CSVTEGGTDTQYF. CDR3 sequence (DNA): TGCAGCGTTACGGAGGGCGGCACAGATACGCAGTATTTT. The chain uses TRBV29-1 and TRBJ2-3; TRBD2 is a possible D gene (6 bases). The CDR3 contains 13 residues. CDR1 and CDR2 (germline): SQVTM, ANQGSEA. Trimming removed 5 bases from V and 1 base from J, with 10 bases in between.

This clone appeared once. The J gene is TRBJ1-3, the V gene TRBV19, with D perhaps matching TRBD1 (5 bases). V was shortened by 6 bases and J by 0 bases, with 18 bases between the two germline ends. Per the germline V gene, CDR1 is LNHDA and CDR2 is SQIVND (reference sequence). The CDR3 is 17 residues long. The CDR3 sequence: CASRRREGAISGNTIYF. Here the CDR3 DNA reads TGTGCCAGTAGGAGGCGTGAAGGGGCGATCTCTGGAAACACCATATATTTT.

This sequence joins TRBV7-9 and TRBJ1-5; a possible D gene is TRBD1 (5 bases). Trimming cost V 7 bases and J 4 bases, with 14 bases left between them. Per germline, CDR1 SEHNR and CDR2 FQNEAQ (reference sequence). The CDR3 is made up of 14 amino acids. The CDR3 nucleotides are TGTGCCAGCACCCGGGGGGATACTAATCAGCCCCAGCATTTT. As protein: CASTRGDTNQPQHF.

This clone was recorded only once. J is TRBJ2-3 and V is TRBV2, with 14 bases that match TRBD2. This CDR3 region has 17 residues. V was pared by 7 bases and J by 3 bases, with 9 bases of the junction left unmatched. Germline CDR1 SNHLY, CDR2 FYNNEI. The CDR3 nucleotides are TGTGCCAGCAAGACCGGGACTAGCGGGAGAACGACAGATACGCAGTATTTT. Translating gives CASKTGTSGRTTDTQYF. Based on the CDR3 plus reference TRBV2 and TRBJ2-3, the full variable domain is EPEVTQTPSHQVTQMGQEVILRCVPISNHLYFYWYRQILGQKVEFLVSFYNNEISEKSEIFDDQFSVERPDGSNFTLKIRSTKLEDSAMYFCASKTGTSGRTTDTQYFGPGTRLTVL.

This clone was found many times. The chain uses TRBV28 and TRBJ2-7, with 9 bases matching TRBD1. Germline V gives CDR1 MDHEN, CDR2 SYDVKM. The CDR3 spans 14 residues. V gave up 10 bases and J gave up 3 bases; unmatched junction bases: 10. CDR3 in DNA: TGTGCCATAAGGGGACAGGGTTCTCTCTACGAGCAGTACTTC. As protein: CAIRGQGSLYEQYF.

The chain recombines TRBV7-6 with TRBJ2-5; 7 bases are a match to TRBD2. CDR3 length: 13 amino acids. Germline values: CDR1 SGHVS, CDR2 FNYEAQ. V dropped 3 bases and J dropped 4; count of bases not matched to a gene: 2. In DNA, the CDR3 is TGTGCCAGCAGCTTCAGCGGGGTAGAGACCCAGTACTTC. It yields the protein CASSFSGVETQYF.

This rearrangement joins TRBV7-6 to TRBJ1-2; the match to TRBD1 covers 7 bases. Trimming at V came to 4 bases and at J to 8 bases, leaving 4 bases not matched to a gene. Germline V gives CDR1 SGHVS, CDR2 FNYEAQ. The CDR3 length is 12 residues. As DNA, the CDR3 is TGTGCCAGCAGCTCGACAGGGACCGGCTACACCTTC. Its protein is CASSSTGTGYTF.

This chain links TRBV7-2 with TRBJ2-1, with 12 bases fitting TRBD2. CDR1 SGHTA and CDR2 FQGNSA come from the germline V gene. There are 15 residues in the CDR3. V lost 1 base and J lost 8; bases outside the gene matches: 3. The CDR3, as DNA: TGTGCCAGCAGCTTAGGCCTAGCGGGGGGGGATGAGCAGTTCTTC. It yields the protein CASSLGLAGGDEQFF.

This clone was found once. The DNA for the CDR3 is TGTGCCAGCAGCTTATACCAGGATAGTAATGAGCAGTTCTTC. Translation gives CASSLYQDSNEQFF. This chain links TRBV7-3 with TRBJ2-1, with unresolved D. CDR1 and CDR2 (germline): SGHTA, FQGTGA. V was shortened by 2 bases and J by 7 bases, with 12 bases between the two germline ends. This CDR3 spans 14 amino acids.

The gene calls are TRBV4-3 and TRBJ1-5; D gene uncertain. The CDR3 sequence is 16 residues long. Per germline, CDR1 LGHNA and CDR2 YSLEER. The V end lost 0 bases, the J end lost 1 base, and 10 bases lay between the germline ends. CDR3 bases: TGCGCCAGCAGCCAAGATCGGCAGGTGAGCAATCAGCCCCAGCATTTT. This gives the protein CASSQDRQVSNQPQHF.

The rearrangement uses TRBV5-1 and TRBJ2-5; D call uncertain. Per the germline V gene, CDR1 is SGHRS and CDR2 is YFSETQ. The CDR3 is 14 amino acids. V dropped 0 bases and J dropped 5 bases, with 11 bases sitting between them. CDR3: CASSLGNLRETQYF. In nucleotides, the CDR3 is TGCGCCAGCAGCTTGGGGAACTTGCGGGAGACCCAGTACTTC.

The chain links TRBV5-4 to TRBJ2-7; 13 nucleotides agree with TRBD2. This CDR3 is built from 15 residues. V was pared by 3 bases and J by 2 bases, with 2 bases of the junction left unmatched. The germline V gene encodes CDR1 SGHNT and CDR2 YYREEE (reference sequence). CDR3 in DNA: TGTGCCAGCAGCTCGGGACTAGCGGGGACCTACGAGCAGTACTTC. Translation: CASSSGLAGTYEQYF.

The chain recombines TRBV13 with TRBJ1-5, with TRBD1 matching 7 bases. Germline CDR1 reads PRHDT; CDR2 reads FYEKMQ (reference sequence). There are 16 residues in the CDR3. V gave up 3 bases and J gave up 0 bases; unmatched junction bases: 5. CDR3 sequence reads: CASSFSGGPSNQPQHF. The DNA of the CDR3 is TGTGCCAGCAGCTTTTCAGGGGGACCTAGCAATCAGCCCCAGCATTTT.

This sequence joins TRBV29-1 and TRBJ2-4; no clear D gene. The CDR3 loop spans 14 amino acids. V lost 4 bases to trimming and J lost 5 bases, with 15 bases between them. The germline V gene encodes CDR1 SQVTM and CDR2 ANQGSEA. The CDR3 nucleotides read TGCAGCGTTGTTCAGATAACGGAGCAAAACATTCAGTACTTC. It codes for CSVVQITEQNIQYF.

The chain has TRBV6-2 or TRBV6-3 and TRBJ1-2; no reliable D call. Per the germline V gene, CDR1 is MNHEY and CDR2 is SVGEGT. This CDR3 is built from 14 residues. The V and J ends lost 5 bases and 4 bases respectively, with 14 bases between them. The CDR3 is CASSPRGATYGYTF. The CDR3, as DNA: TGTGCCAGCAGTCCCCGGGGAGCTACCTATGGCTACACCTTC.

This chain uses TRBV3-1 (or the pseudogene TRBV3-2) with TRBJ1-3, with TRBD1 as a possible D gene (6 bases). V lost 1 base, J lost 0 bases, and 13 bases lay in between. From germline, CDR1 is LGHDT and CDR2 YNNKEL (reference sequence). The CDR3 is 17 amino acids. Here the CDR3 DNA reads TGTGCCAGCAGCCAAGCCCCAAGGGACATCTCTGGAAACACCATATATTTT. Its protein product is CASSQAPRDISGNTIYF.

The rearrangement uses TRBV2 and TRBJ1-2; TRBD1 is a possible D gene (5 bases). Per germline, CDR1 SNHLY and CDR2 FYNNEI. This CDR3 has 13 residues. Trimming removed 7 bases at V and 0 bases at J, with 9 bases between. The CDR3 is CASTGGTNYGYTF. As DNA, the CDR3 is TGTGCCAGCACTGGGGGGACTAACTATGGCTACACCTTC.